This T cell receptor beta chain comes out of a study of vaccination and CD4 T cells after COVID-19. In the study overall: Comprising six males and four females, the convalescent participants counted two Hispanic individuals among them. Cells were stimulated with overlapping spike peptides from SARS-CoV-2, HCoV-NL63, HCoV-OC43 and HCoV-229E.

CDR3 length: 13 amino acids. Per germline, CDR1 DFQATT and CDR2 SNEGSKA (reference sequence). After removal of 3 bases from V and 3 bases from J, the junction contained 5 bases not matched to a gene. Study observations and caveats: Convalescent patients displayed a median 86.3% of reactive clones emerging only post-vaccination.

Cultured CD4+ T-cell DNA underwent Oncomine TCR Beta short-read sequencing. TCRdb reprocessed the PCR reads with MiXCR, giving one entry per CDR3 protein. The sample consists of under 20,000 distinct CDR3 sequences, around 83% of them appearing once. Treatment defined: approximately nine-day PBMC culture with coronavirus spike peptide pools or control peptides (ViraFEST assay). TCR sequencing followed the expansion of antigen-specific T cells with peptide pools in ViraFEST. This clonotype was seen a few times. Its antigen is undetermined. The material was CD4+ T cells from blood, cultured in vitro, obtained after SARS-CoV-2 vaccination. This chain uses TRBV20-1 with TRBJ2-7; 7 nucleotides agree with TRBD2. The TCR was taken from a human donor who received a COVID-19 vaccine. The CDR3 is CSASQRENYEQYF. The CDR3 region has the DNA TGCAGTGCTAGTCAGCGGGAAAACTACGAGCAGTACTTC.